The entry below gives a single T cell receptor (beta chain) sequence along with its context. Its antigen remains unknown. The assay used was immunoSEQ (version v3.0), run at survey level. Each sample had sequencing targeting about 35,000-50,000 T-cell genomes. TCRdb's table, derived via immunoSEQ multiplex PCR, lists solely in-frame clones and lacks some. The data contain just over 20,000 clones, around 79% of them singletons. The data were obtained in a study of long-term antiretroviral therapy in people with HIV. General study findings and limits: Repertoire dominance by clones expanded before ART was seen at all time points. Drawn between the mid-2000s and the late 2010s, the blood was possibly obtained under older ART regimens. HIV repertoires covered narrower CDR3 length ranges than controls did.

The sequencing used unsorted PBMCs, collected 4.1 years after starting antiretroviral therapy. This TCR was recovered from a woman between 40 and 55 years old with HIV.

The CDR3 sequence is CASSAGLAANTGELFF. As DNA, the CDR3 is TGTGCCAGCAGTGCAGGACTAGCGGCGAACACCGGGGAGCTGTTTTTT. This chain joins TRBV2 and TRBJ2-2; 10 nucleotides match TRBD2. The CDR3 contains 16 residues. V dropped 4 bases and J dropped 0; count of bases not matched to a gene: 2. Looked up from germline, CDR1 is SNHLY and CDR2 is FYNNEI. The full variable domain, completed using reference TRBV2 and TRBJ2-2, is EPEVTQTPSHQVTQMGQEVILRCVPISNHLYFYWYRQILGQKVEFLVSFYNNEISEKSEIFDDQFSVERPDGSNFTLKIRSTKLEDSAMYFCASSAGLAANTGELFFGEGSRLTVL.